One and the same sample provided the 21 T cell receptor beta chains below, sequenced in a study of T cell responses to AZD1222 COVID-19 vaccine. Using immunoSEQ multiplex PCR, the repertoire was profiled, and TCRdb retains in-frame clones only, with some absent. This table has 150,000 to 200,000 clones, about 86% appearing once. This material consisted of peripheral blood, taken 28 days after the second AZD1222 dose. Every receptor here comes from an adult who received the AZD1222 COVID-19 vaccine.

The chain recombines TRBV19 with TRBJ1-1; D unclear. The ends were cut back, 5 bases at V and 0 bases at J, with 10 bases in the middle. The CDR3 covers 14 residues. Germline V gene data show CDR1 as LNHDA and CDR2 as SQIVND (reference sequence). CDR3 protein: CASSSPGLNTEAFF. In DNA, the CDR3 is TGTGCCAGTAGTTCCCCAGGTTTGAACACTGAAGCTTTCTTT.

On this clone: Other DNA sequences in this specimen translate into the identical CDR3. The CDR3 reads CASSEGQGTYEQYF. CDR3 bases: TGTGCCAGCAGTGAAGGACAGGGGACCTACGAGCAGTACTTC. This chain uses TRBV2 with TRBJ2-7; 8 bases match TRBD1. The germline V gene has CDR1 SNHLY and CDR2 FYNNEI. This CDR3 has 14 amino acids. V lost 1 base, J lost 2 bases, and 1 base stayed unmatched.

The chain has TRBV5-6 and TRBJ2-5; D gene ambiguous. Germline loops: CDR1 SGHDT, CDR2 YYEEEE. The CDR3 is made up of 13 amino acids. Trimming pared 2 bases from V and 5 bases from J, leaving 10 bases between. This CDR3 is CASSLSVAETQYF. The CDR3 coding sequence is TGTGCCAGCAGCTTAAGTGTCGCGGAGACCCAGTACTTC.

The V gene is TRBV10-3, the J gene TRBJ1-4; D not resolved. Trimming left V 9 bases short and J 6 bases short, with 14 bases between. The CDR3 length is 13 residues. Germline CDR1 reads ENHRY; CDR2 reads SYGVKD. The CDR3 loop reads CAISSGLDEKLFF. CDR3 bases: TGTGCCATTTCCTCTGGTCTGGATGAAAAACTGTTTTTT.

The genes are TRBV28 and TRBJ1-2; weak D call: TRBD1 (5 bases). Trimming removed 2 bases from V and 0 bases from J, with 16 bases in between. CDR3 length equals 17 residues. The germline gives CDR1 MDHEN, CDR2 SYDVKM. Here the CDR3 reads CASSLVLFQGPNYGYTF. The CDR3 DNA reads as TGTGCCAGCAGTTTAGTTTTGTTTCAGGGCCCTAACTATGGCTACACCTTC.

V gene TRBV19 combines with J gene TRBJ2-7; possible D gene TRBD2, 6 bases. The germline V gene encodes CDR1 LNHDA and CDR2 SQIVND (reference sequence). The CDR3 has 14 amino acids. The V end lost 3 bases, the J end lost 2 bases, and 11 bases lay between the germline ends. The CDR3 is CASSIGTATYEQYF. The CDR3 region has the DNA TGTGCCAGTAGTATTGGGACTGCCACCTACGAGCAGTACTTC.

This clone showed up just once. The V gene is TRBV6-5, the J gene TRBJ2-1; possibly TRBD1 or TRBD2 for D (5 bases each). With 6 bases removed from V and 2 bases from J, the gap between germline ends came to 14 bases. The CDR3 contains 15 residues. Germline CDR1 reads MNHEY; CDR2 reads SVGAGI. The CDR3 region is CASSRETLAYNEQFF. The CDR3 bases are TGTGCCAGCAGCAGGGAGACCTTGGCCTACAATGAGCAGTTCTTC.

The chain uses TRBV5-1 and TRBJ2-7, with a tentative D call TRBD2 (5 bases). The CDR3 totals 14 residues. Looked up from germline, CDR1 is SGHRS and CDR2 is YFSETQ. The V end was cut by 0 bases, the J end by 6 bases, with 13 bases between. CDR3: CASSLAGLSAEQYF. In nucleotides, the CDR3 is TGCGCCAGCAGCTTGGCCGGACTCTCCGCCGAGCAGTACTTC.

For the CDR3, the DNA is TGTGCCATCAGTCTAACTTCACCCCGGGCCCAGAACCACTACAATGAGCAGTTCTTC. Protein sequence: CAISLTSPRAQNHYNEQFF. This chain joins TRBV10-3 and TRBJ2-1; D ambiguous. Germline V gene lookup returns CDR1 ENHRY and CDR2 SYGVKD. The CDR3 contains 19 residues. V lost 5 bases and J 3 bases, leaving 26 bases between the germline ends.

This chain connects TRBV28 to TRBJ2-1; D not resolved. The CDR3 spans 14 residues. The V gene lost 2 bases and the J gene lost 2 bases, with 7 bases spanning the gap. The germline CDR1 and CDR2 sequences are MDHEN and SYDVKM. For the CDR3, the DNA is TGTGCCAGCAGTTTAGCGGCGCCCTACAATGAGCAGTTCTTC. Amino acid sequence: CASSLAAPYNEQFF.

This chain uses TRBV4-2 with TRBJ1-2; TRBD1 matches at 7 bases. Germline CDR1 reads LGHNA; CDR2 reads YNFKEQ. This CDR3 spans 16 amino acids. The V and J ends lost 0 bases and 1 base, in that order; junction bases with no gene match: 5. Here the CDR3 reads CASSQDPTGYNYGYTF. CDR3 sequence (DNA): TGTGCCAGCAGCCAAGACCCGACAGGGTATAACTATGGCTACACCTTC.

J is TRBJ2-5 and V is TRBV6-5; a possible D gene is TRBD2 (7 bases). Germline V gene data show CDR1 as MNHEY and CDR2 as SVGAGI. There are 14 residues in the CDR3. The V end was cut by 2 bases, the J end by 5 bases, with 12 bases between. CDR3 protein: CASSYGGGWETQYF. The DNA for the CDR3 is TGTGCCAGCAGTTACGGGGGGGGCTGGGAGACCCAGTACTTC.

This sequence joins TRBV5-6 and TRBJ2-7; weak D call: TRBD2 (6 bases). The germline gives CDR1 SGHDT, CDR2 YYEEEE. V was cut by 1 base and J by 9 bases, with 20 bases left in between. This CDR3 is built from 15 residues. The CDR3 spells CASSLTPGGAGLQYF. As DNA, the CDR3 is TGTGCCAGCAGCTTGACCCCCGGGGGTGCGGGTTTGCAGTACTTC.

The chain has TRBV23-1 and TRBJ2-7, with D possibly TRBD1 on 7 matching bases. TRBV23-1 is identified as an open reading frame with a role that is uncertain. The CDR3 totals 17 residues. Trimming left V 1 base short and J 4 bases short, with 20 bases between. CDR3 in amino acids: CASSQLKRALQGYEQYF. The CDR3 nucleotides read TGCGCCAGCAGTCAATTAAAGCGGGCACTACAGGGGTACGAGCAGTACTTC.

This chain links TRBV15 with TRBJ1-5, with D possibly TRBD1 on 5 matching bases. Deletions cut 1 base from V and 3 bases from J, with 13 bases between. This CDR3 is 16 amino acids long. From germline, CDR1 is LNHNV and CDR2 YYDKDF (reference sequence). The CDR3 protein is CATSRGGRGNNQPQHF. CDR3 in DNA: TGTGCCACCAGCAGAGGGGGCAGAGGGAACAATCAGCCCCAGCATTTT.

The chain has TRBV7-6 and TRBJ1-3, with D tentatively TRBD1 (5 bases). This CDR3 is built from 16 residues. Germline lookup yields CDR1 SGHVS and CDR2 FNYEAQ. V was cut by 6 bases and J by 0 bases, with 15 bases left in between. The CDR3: CASSLNMGGSGNTIYF. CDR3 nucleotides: TGTGCCAGCAGTCTAAATATGGGGGGCTCTGGAAACACCATATATTTT.

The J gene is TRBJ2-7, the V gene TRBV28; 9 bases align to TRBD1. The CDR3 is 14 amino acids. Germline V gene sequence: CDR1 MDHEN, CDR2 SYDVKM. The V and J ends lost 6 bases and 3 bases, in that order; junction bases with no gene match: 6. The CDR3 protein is CASRNAGQGYEQYF. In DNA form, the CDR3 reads TGTGCCAGCAGGAACGCGGGACAGGGCTACGAGCAGTACTTC. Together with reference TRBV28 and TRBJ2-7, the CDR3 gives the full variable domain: DVKVTQSSRYLVKRTGEKVFLECVQDMDHENMFWYRQDPGLGLRLIYFSYDVKMKEKGDIPEGYSVSREKKERFSLILESASTNQTSMYLCASRNAGQGYEQYFGPGTRLTVT.

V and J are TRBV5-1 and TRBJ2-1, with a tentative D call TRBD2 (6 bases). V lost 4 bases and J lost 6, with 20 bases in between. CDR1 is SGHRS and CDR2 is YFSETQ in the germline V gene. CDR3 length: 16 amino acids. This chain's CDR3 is CASSLERAGPVNEQFF. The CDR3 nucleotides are TGCGCCAGCAGCCTCGAACGAGCGGGCCCGGTCAATGAGCAGTTCTTC.

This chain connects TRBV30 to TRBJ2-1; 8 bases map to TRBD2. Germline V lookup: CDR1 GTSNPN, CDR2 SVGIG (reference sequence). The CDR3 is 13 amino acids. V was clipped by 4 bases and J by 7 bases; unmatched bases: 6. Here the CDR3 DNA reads TGTGCCTGGACGACGGGGGGGCGGAATGAGCAGTTCTTC. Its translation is CAWTTGGRNEQFF.

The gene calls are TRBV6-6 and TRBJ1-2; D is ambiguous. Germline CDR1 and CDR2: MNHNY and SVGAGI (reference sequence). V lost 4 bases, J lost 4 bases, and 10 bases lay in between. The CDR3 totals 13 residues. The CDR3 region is CASSSLMAYGYTF. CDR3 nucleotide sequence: TGTGCCAGCAGTTCGTTGATGGCCTATGGCTACACCTTC.

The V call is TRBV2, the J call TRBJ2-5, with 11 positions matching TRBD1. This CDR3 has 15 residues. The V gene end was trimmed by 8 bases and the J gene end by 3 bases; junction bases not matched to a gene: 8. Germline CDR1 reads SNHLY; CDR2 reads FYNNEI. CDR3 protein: CASPKDRGRKETQYF. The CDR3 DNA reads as TGTGCCAGCCCAAAGGACAGGGGGCGAAAAGAGACCCAGTACTTC.